The 14 T cell receptor beta chains listed next were all sequenced from one sample in a study of CD8 T cells in Susac syndrome. RNA amounts of about 0.5 to 1 ug underwent reverse transcription with random hexamers. Each CDR3 protein gets one entry after TCRdb re-called the immunoSEQ multiplex PCR reads with MiXCR. The data hold hundreds of thousands of distinct CDR3 sequences, with 85% to 95% observed a single time. Material for sequencing was CD4+ T cells from PBMCs. The source is a human donor with multiple sclerosis.

The V call is TRBV29-1, the J call TRBJ1-5; perhaps TRBD1 as D (6 bases). CDR1 SQVTM and CDR2 ANQGSEA come from the germline V gene. V lost 7 bases and J lost 3, with 10 bases in between. The CDR3 contains 12 residues. This CDR3 is CSAGQLNQPQHF. CDR3 nucleotide sequence: TGCAGCGCCGGACAGCTCAATCAGCCCCAGCATTTT.

This clonotype showed up just once. V gene TRBV7-9 combines with J gene TRBJ2-1; D unresolved. CDR1 and CDR2 from the germline V gene are SEHNR and FQNEAQ (reference sequence). With 0 bases removed from V and 8 bases from J, the gap between germline ends came to 5 bases. The CDR3 length is 12 residues. This chain's CDR3 is CASSLAGYEQFF. For the CDR3, the DNA is TGTGCCAGCAGCTTAGCAGGCTATGAGCAGTTCTTC.

The chain recombines TRBV20-1 with TRBJ2-5; 9 bases line up with TRBD1. The CDR3 is made up of 14 amino acids. Trimming at V came to 6 bases and at J to 5 bases, leaving 10 bases not matched to a gene. From germline, CDR1 is DFQATT and CDR2 SNEGSKA (reference sequence). DNA of the CDR3: TGCAGTGCACTGAAACAGGGGGCCGGGGAGACCCAGTACTTC. Its protein product is CSALKQGAGETQYF.

This sequence joins TRBV10-3 and TRBJ2-6; no definite D call. The CDR3 has 15 residues. V gave up 7 bases and J gave up 1 base, with 11 bases separating them. CDR1 is ENHRY, CDR2 SYGVKD, per germline. The CDR3 nucleotides read TGTGCCATCACCGCCGGATCTTCTGGGGCCAACGTCCTGACTTTC. Translating gives CAITAGSSGANVLTF.

The V and J genes are TRBV13 and TRBJ1-1; tentative D call: TRBD1 (6 bases). There are 16 residues in the CDR3. V lost 5 bases and J 0 bases, leaving 16 bases between the germline ends. Germline values: CDR1 PRHDT, CDR2 FYEKMQ (reference sequence). CDR3 region: CASSPRVGGMNTEAFF. CDR3 in DNA: TGTGCCAGCAGCCCGAGAGTGGGGGGCATGAACACTGAAGCTTTCTTT.

This chain joins TRBV12-3 or TRBV12-4 and TRBJ1-2; TRBD1 agrees at 10 bases. The CDR3 is made up of 14 amino acids. Trimming removed 7 bases from V and 4 bases from J; junction bases left unmatched: 6. The CDR3 spells CASTGTGAVYGYTF. The CDR3 DNA sequence: TGTGCCAGCACCGGGACAGGGGCGGTCTATGGCTACACCTTC.

V usage is TRBV19 and J usage is TRBJ1-5; 9 bases fit TRBD1. Germline V gene lookup returns CDR1 LNHDA and CDR2 SQIVND (reference sequence). The CDR3 loop spans 13 amino acids. Trimming removed 10 bases from V and 9 bases from J; junction bases left unmatched: 10. CDR3 residues: CATHRGPGGPQHF. The CDR3 DNA reads TGTGCCACCCACAGGGGGCCGGGGGGGCCCCAGCATTTT. The complete variable domain, with remaining parts taken from reference TRBV19 and TRBJ1-5, reads DGGITQSPKYLFRKEGQNVTLSCEQNLNHDAMYWYRQDPGQGLRLIYYSQIVNDFQKGDIAEGYSVSREKKESFPLTVTSAQKNPTAFYLCATHRGPGGPQHFGDGTRLSIL.

V and J are TRBV11-2 and TRBJ1-2; the match to TRBD1 covers 10 bases. Per germline, CDR1 SGHAT and CDR2 FQNNGV. This CDR3 is built from 16 residues. With V trimmed by 0 bases and J by 8 bases, 9 bases remained unmatched. Here the CDR3 reads CASSLEGTGTGDGYTF. The CDR3 nucleotides read TGTGCCAGCAGCTTAGAGGGTACCGGGACAGGGGACGGCTACACCTTC.

This chain uses TRBV24-1 with TRBJ1-5; D might be TRBD1 (5 bases). This CDR3 is built from 14 residues. From germline, CDR1 is KGHDR and CDR2 SFDVKD. V dropped 3 bases and J dropped 3 bases, with 8 bases sitting between them. The CDR3 reads CATSDDRPNQPQHF. The CDR3 DNA reads TGTGCCACCAGTGATGACAGACCCAATCAGCCCCAGCATTTT.

The sample holds a few counts of this clonotype. The gene calls are TRBV5-6 and TRBJ2-7; D is possibly TRBD1 (5 bases). With 4 bases removed from V and 5 bases from J, the gap between germline ends came to 19 bases. Germline values: CDR1 SGHDT, CDR2 YYEEEE. This CDR3 is 15 amino acids long. For the CDR3, the DNA is TGTGCCAGCAGCGATACAGGTTTAGGTCTCGACGAGCAGTACTTC. Protein: CASSDTGLGLDEQYF.

The CDR3 reads CASSQEALAGGNEQFF. In DNA form, the CDR3 reads TGTGCCAGCAGCCAAGAAGCCCTAGCGGGAGGAAATGAGCAGTTCTTC. The chain has TRBV3-1 and TRBJ2-1, with 11 bases that match TRBD2. CDR1 LGHDT and CDR2 YNNKEL come from the germline V gene (reference sequence). V lost 0 bases, J lost 7 bases, and 5 bases stayed unmatched. This CDR3 is built from 16 residues.

The rearrangement joins TRBV13 to TRBJ2-3; maybe TRBD1 (6 bases). The CDR3 runs 14 residues. The V end lost 4 bases, the J end lost 4 bases, and 12 bases lay between the germline ends. Germline-derived CDR1 and CDR2 are PRHDT and FYEKMQ (reference sequence). CDR3 sequence: CASSSQAGADTQYF. CDR3 DNA sequence: TGTGCCAGCAGCTCCCAGGCAGGGGCAGATACGCAGTATTTT. Drawing the rest from reference TRBV13 and TRBJ2-3, the complete variable domain is AAGVIQSPRHLIKEKRETATLKCYPIPRHDTVYWYQQGPGQDPQFLISFYEKMQSDKGSIPDRFSAQQFSDYHSELNMSSLELGDSALYFCASSSQAGADTQYFGPGTRLTVL.

This clonotype was observed a single time. The chain carries TRBV6-4 and TRBJ2-5; tentatively, D is TRBD1 or TRBD2 (5 bases each). Between the trimmed V and J ends, which lost 0 bases and 1 base, there was a span of 21 bases. This CDR3 region has 19 residues. Germline CDR1 and CDR2: MRHNA and SNTAGT. The CDR3 sequence is CASSDSEGPVVVRQETQYF. The CDR3 DNA follows: TGTGCCAGCAGTGACTCCGAGGGGCCCGTTGTCGTACGCCAAGAGACCCAGTACTTC.

This chain connects TRBV15 to TRBJ1-4, with D tentatively TRBD1 (5 bases). Germline CDR1 and CDR2: LNHNV and YYDKDF (reference sequence). The V end was cut by 0 bases, the J end by 6 bases, with 11 bases between. The CDR3 is made up of 15 amino acids. The CDR3 DNA reads as TGTGCCACCAGCAGAGAGGCGGGGCCCGATGAAAAACTGTTTTTT. Its protein product is CATSREAGPDEKLFF. Based on the CDR3 plus reference TRBV15 and TRBJ1-4, the full variable domain is DAMVIQNPRYQVTQFGKPVTLSCSQTLNHNVMYWYQQKSSQAPKLLFHYYDKDFNNEADTPDNFQSRRPNTSFCFLDIRSPGLGDTAMYLCATSREAGPDEKLFFGSGTQLSVL.